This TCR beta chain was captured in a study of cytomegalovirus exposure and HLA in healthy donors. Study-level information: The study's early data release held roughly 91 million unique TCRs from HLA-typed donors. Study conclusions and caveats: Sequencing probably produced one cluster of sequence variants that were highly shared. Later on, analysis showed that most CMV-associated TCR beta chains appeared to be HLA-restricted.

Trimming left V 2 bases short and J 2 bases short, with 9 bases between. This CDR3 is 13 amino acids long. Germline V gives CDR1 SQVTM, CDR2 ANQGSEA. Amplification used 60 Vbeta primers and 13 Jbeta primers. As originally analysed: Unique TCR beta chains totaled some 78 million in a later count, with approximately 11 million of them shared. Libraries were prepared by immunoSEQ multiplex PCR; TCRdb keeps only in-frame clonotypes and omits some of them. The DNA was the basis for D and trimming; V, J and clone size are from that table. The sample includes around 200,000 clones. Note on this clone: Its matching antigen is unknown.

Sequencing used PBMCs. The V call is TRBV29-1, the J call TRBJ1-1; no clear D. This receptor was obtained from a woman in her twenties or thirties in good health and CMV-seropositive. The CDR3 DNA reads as TGCAGCGTTGAAATCAGTTTCAACACTGAAGCTTTCTTT. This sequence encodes CSVEISFNTEAFF.